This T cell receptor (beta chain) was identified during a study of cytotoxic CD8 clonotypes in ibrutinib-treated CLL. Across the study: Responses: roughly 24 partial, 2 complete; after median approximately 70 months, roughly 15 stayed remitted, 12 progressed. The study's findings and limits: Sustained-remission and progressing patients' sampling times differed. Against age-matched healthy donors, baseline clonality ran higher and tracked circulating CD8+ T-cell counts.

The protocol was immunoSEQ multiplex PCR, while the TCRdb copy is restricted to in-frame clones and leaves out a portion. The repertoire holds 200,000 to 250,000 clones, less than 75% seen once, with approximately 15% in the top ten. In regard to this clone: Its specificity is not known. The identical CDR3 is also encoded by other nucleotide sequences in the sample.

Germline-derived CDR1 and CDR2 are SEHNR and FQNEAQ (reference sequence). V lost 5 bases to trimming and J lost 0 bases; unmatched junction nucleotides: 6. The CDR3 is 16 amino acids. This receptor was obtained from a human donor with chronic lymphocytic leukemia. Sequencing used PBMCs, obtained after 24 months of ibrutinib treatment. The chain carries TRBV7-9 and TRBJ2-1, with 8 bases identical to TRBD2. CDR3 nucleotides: TGTGCCAGCAGCCTAGGACTAGCTCCCTCCTACAATGAGCAGTTCTTC. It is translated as CASSLGLAPSYNEQFF.